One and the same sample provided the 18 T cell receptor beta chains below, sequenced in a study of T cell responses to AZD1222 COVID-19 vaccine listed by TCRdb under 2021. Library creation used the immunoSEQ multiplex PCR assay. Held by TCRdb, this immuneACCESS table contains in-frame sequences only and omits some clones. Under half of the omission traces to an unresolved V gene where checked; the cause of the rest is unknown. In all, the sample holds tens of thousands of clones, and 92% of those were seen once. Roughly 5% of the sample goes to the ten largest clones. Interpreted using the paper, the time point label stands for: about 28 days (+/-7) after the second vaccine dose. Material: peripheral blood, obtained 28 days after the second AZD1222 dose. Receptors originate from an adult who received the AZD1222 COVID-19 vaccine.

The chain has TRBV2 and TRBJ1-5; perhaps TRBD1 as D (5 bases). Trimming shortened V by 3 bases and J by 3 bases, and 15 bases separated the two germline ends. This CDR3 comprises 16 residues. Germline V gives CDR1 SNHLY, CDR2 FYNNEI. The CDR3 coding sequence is TGTGCCAGCAGTGATCTTGGCAGGACAATCAATCAGCCCCAGCATTTT. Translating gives CASSDLGRTINQPQHF.

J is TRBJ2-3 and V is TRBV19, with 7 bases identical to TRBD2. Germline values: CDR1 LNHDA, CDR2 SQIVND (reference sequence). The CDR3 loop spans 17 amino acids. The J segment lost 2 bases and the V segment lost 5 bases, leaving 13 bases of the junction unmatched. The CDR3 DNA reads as TGTGCCAGTAGTCCCTGGGAGGGTGCGGTTTACACAGATACGCAGTATTTT. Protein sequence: CASSPWEGAVYTDTQYF.

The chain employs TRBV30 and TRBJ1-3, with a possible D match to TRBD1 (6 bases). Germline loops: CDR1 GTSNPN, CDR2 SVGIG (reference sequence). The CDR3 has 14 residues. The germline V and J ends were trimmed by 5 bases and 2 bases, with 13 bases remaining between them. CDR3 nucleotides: TGTGCCTGGGACAACGGACAGACTGGAAACACCATATATTTT. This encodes CAWDNGQTGNTIYF.

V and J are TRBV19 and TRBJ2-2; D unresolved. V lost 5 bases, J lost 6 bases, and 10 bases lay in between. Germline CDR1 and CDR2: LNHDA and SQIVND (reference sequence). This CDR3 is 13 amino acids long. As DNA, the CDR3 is TGTGCCAGTAGTGCCAGAGTCGCCGGGGAGCTGTTTTTT. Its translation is CASSARVAGELFF.

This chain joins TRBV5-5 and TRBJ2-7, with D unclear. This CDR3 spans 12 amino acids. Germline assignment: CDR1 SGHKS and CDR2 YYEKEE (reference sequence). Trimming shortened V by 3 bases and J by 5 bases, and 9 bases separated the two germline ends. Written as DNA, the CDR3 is TGTGCCAGCAGCTCCCCCCGTAACGAGCAGTACTTC. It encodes CASSSPRNEQYF.

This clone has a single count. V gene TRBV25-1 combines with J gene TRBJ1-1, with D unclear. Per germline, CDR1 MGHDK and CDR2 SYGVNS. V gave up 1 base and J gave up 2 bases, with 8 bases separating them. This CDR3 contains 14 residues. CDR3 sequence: CASSEWEGNTEAFF. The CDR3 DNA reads TGTGCCAGCAGTGAATGGGAGGGAAACACTGAAGCTTTCTTT.

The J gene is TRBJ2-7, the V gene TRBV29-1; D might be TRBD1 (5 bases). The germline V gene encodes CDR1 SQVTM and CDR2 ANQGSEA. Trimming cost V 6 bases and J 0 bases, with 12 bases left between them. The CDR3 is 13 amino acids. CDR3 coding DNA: TGCAGCGTCCCCGACAGAAACTCCTACGAGCAGTACTTC. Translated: CSVPDRNSYEQYF.

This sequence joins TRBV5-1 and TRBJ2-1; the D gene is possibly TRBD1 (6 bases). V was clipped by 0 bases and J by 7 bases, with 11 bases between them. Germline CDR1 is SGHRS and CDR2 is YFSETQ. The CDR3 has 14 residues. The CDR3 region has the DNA TGCGCCAGCAGCTTGGACAGGGTAGGGAATGAGCAGTTCTTC. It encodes CASSLDRVGNEQFF.

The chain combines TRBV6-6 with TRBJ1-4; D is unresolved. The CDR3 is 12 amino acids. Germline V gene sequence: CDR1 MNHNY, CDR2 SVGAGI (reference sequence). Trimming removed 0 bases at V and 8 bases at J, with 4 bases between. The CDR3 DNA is TGTGCCAGCAGTTACTCGAGGGAAAAACTGTTTTTT. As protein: CASSYSREKLFF.

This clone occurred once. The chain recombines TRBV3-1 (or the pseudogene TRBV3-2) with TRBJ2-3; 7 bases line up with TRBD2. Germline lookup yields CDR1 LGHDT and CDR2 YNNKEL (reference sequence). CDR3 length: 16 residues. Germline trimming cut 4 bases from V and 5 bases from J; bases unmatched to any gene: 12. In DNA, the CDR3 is TGTGCCAGCAGCCGAAGGGCGGGAGTAAGGGAAGATACGCAGTATTTT. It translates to CASSRRAGVREDTQYF.

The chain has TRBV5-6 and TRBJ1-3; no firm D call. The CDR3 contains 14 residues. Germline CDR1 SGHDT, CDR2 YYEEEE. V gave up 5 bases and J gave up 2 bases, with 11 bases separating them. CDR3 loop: CASRSTGTGNTIYF. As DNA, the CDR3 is TGTGCCAGCAGATCCACGGGTACTGGAAACACCATATATTTT.

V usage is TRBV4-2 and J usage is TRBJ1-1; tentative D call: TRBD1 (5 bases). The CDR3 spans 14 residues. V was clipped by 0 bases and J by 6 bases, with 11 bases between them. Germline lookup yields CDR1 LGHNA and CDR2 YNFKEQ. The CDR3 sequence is CASSQDRAGAEAFF. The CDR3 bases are TGTGCCAGCAGCCAAGATCGGGCGGGGGCTGAAGCTTTCTTT.

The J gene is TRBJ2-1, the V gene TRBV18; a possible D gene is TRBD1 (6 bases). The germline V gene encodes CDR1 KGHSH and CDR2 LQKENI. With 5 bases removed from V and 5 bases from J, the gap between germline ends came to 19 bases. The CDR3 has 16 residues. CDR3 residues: CASSSGLQGRNNEQFF. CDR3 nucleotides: TGTGCCAGCTCATCCGGCTTGCAGGGGCGCAACAATGAGCAGTTCTTC. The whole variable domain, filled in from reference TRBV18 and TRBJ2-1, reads NAGVMQNPRHLVRRRGQEARLRCSPMKGHSHVYWYRQLPEEGLKFMVYLQKENIIDESGMPKERFSAEFPKEGPSILRIQQVVRGDSAAYFCASSSGLQGRNNEQFFGPGTRLTVL.

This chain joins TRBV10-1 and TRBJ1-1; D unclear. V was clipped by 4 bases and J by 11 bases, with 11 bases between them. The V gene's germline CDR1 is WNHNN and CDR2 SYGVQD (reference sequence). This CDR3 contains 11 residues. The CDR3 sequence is CASSAGSAAFF. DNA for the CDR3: TGCGCCAGCAGTGCGGGGTCGGCGGCTTTCTTT.

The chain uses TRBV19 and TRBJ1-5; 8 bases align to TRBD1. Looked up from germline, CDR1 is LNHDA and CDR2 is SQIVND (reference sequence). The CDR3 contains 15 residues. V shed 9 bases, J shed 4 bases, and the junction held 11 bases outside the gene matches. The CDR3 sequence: CASRKDRDRNQPQHF. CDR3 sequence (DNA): TGTGCCAGCCGGAAGGACAGGGACCGTAATCAGCCCCAGCATTTT.

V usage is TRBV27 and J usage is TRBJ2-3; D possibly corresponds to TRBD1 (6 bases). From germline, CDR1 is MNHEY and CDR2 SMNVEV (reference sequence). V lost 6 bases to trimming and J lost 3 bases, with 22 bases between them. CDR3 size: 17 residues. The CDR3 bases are TGTGCCAGCAGCCGTTCACACCAGACAGGCCGTACAGATACGCAGTATTTT. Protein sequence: CASSRSHQTGRTDTQYF.

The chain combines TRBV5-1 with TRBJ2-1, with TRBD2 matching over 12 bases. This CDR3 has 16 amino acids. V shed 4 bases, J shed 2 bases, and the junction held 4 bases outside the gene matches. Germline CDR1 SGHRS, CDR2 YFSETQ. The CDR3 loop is CASSNGLAGPYNEQFF. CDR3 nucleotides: TGCGCCAGCAGCAACGGACTAGCGGGGCCCTACAATGAGCAGTTCTTC.

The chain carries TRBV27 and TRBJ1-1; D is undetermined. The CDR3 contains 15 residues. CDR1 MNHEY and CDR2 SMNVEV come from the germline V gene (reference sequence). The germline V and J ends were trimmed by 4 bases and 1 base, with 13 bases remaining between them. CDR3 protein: CASSSLGLGNTEAFF. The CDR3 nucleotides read TGTGCCAGCAGTTCCCTTGGTCTTGGGAACACTGAAGCTTTCTTT.